This T cell receptor (beta chain) is from a study of molecular identifiers for immune sequencing clone quantification. TCRdb ran MiXCR on the PCR reads and lists one entry per CDR3 protein. Of about 630,000 distinct CDR3 sequences in the sample, 25% were seen once. V was trimmed by 1 base and J by 6 bases, leaving 12 bases between them. CDR3 size: 15 residues. The germline gives CDR1 SGHAT, CDR2 FQNNGV. The rearrangement links TRBV11-2 to TRBJ1-4, with a possible D match to TRBD1 (5 bases). Sequencing input: naive CD8+ T cells from blood, with Jurkat cell RNA spiked in. As to subset: FACS-sorted CD8+CD4-CCR7+CD45RA+ naive T cells. The sequence came from a human donor in good health. Some libraries in this study had Jurkat cell RNA spiked in. CDR3 bases: TGTGCCAGCAGCTTAGTTGCAGGGTTTGATGAAAAACTGTTTTTT. As protein: CASSLVAGFDEKLFF. Combining the CDR3 with reference TRBV11-2 and TRBJ1-4 gives the whole variable domain EAGVAQSPRYKIIEKRQSVAFWCNPISGHATLYWYQQILGQGPKLLIQFQNNGVVDDSQLPKDRFSAERLKGVDSTLKIQPAKLEDSAVYLCASSLVAGFDEKLFFGSGTQLSVL.